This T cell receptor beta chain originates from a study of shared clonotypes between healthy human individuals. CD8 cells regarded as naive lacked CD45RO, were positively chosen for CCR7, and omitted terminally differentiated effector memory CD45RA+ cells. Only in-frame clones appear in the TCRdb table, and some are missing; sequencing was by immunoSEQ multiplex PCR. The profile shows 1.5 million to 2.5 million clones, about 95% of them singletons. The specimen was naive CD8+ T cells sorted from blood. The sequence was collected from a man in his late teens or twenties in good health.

For the CDR3, the DNA is TGTGCCAGCAGCTTAGCCGAGTTGACAGCACGCTTGACCGGGGAGCTGTTTTTT. Its translation is CASSLAELTARLTGELFF. This sequence joins TRBV11-2 and TRBJ2-2, with D possibly matching TRBD1 (5 bases). Germline V gene data show CDR1 as SGHAT and CDR2 as FQNNGV. The germline V and J ends were trimmed by 1 base and 5 bases, with 20 bases remaining between them. This CDR3 comprises 18 residues.